The 20 T cell receptor beta chains listed next were all sequenced from one sample in a study of CD8 T cells in ankylosing spondylitis. Broader study findings: Characteristic, it appeared, of ankylosing spondylitis blood was a TCR beta motif of roughly eight highly homologous variants.

These receptors' antigens are unknown. MiXCR, applied by TCRdb to the 5' RACE reads, yields one record per CDR3 protein. The data contain fewer than 400,000 distinct CDR3 sequences, less than 9.5% of them singletons. Sequencing input: blood, either unsorted or a sorted T cell fraction (not recorded which). All receptors derive from a male donor with ankylosing spondylitis.

This clonotype was detected many times. This chain uses TRBV12-3 or TRBV12-4 with TRBJ1-3, with 9 bases that match TRBD1. The CDR3 contains 14 residues. The trim removed 6 bases at V and 3 bases at J, leaving 3 bases unmatched. This chain's CDR3 is CASSRDRVGNTIYF. DNA for the CDR3: TGTGCCAGCAGCCGGGACAGGGTTGGAAACACCATATATTTT.

This chain joins TRBV6-1 and TRBJ1-5; 7 bases agree with TRBD1. This CDR3 region has 15 residues. Trimming cost V 6 bases and J 5 bases; bases outside gene matches: 10. CDR1 and CDR2 from the germline V gene are MNHNS and SASEGT. The CDR3 spells CASSKTGTVDQPQHF. In DNA form, the CDR3 reads TGTGCCAGCAGCAAGACAGGGACAGTCGATCAGCCCCAGCATTTT.

The V and J genes are TRBV25-1 and TRBJ1-1, with D perhaps matching TRBD1 (5 bases). Trimming removed 0 bases at V and 6 bases at J, with 14 bases between. This CDR3 has 15 amino acids. Looked up from germline, CDR1 is MGHDK and CDR2 is SYGVNS. The CDR3, as DNA: TGTGCCAGCAGTGAATACGGGGCCCGACGTGCTGAAGCTTTCTTT. It translates to CASSEYGARRAEAFF.

This clonotype was observed a handful of times. The chain combines TRBV20-1 with TRBJ2-7; D possibly matches TRBD1 or TRBD2 (5 bases each). With 1 base removed from V and 2 bases from J, the gap between germline ends came to 15 bases. Germline CDR1 DFQATT, CDR2 SNEGSKA (reference sequence). The CDR3 spans 15 residues. The CDR3 region has the DNA TGCAGTGCTAGAGGCCCTGGGACGGAGCCCTACGAGCAGTACTTC. Amino acid sequence: CSARGPGTEPYEQYF.

This clonotype was picked up a small number of times. A read error may be the cause here, since a much bigger clone is one base away. The chain is built from TRBV12-3 or TRBV12-4 and TRBJ1-2; no clear D gene. This CDR3 contains 12 residues. In DNA, the CDR3 is TGTGCCAGCAGCCGGACCGTCTATGGCTACATCTTC. Translating gives CASSRTVYGYIF.

This clonotype was seen only a few times. The rearrangement joins TRBV6-6 to TRBJ2-1; tentative D call: TRBD2 (5 bases). Deletions cut 0 bases from V and 13 bases from J, with 10 bases between. CDR1 MNHNY and CDR2 SVGAGI come from the germline V gene (reference sequence). The CDR3 length is 12 residues. The CDR3, as DNA: TGTGCCAGCAGTTACTCAGGACTGATTCAGTTCTTC. This gives the protein CASSYSGLIQFF.

This clonotype occurred many times. The rearrangement joins TRBV5-1 to TRBJ2-7; D possibly corresponds to TRBD1 (6 bases). In germline, CDR1 is SGHRS, CDR2 YFSETQ. V gave up 3 bases and J gave up 3 bases, with 16 bases separating them. This CDR3 comprises 15 residues. The CDR3 loop reads CASSSASGVVYEQYF. Written as DNA, the CDR3 is TGCGCCAGCAGCTCGGCCTCAGGGGTTGTCTACGAGCAGTACTTC. The complete variable domain, with remaining parts taken from reference TRBV5-1 and TRBJ2-7, reads KAGVTQTPRYLIKTRGQQVTLSCSPISGHRSVSWYQQTPGQGLQFLFEYFSETQRNKGNFPGRFSGRQFSNSRSEMNVSTLELGDSALYLCASSSASGVVYEQYFGPGTRLTVT.

The CDR3 protein is CASSEKGWYEQYF. The CDR3 DNA follows: TGTGCCAGCAGTGAAAAGGGGTGGTACGAGCAGTACTTC. V and J are TRBV25-1 and TRBJ2-7; D may be TRBD1 (5 bases). Germline values: CDR1 MGHDK, CDR2 SYGVNS. V was pared by 2 bases and J by 4 bases, with 9 bases between. The CDR3 extends over 13 amino acids.

This clonotype was counted many times. This sequence joins TRBV6-2 or TRBV6-3 and TRBJ1-1; D gene unclear. The CDR3 is made up of 17 amino acids. V lost 2 bases to trimming and J lost 1 base, with 17 bases between them. Germline V gene data show CDR1 as MNHEY and CDR2 as SVGEGT. The CDR3 is CASSYKILQRRNTEAFF. CDR3 nucleotides: TGTGCCAGCAGTTACAAGATTCTACAGCGCAGGAACACTGAAGCTTTCTTT.

This clonotype was detected a few times. The V call is TRBV12-3 or TRBV12-4, the J call TRBJ2-7; the match to TRBD2 covers 13 bases. The CDR3 length is 16 residues. V shed 5 bases, J shed 4 bases, and the junction held 8 bases outside the gene matches. CDR3 nucleotides: TGTGCCAGCAGTAGCGGACTAGCGGGAGCGAAATACGAGCAGTACTTC. Its translation: CASSSGLAGAKYEQYF.

The J gene is TRBJ2-5, the V gene TRBV5-1; D gene uncertain. The germline V and J ends were trimmed by 1 base and 7 bases, with 14 bases remaining between them. CDR3 length: 14 residues. Germline V gene sequence: CDR1 SGHRS, CDR2 YFSETQ. In DNA form, the CDR3 reads TGCGCCAGCAGCTTGCCGACCGCCTCGGGGACCCAGTACTTC. It yields the protein CASSLPTASGTQYF. Full variable domain (outside the CDR3, taken from reference TRBV5-1 and TRBJ2-5): KAGVTQTPRYLIKTRGQQVTLSCSPISGHRSVSWYQQTPGQGLQFLFEYFSETQRNKGNFPGRFSGRQFSNSRSEMNVSTLELGDSALYLCASSLPTASGTQYFGPGTRLLVL.

V usage is TRBV4-1 and J usage is TRBJ1-1; TRBD1 aligns across 9 bases. Trimming took 4 bases from V and 3 from J; bases not matched to a gene: 18. Germline V gene data show CDR1 as MGHRA and CDR2 as YSYEKL. This CDR3 contains 19 residues. CDR3 sequence (DNA): TGCGCCAGCAGCCCCCGGGACAGGGAAAGTCGTTGGCTGTACACTGAAGCTTTCTTT. Translation: CASSPRDRESRWLYTEAFF.

This clonotype was counted only a few times. The chain recombines TRBV20-1 with TRBJ2-7; D is possibly TRBD2 (5 bases). The V gene's germline CDR1 is DFQATT and CDR2 SNEGSKA (reference sequence). CDR3 size: 15 residues. With 0 bases removed from V and 0 bases from J, the gap between germline ends came to 12 bases. The CDR3 spells CSARDPAGLSYEQYF. CDR3 sequence (DNA): TGCAGTGCTAGAGATCCGGCGGGCCTCTCCTACGAGCAGTACTTC.

The chain employs TRBV10-1 and TRBJ2-5; the D gene could be TRBD1 or TRBD2 (5 bases each). V gave up 8 bases and J gave up 3 bases, with 13 bases separating them. This CDR3 is built from 13 residues. Germline CDR1 is WNHNN and CDR2 is SYGVQD (reference sequence). Written as DNA, the CDR3 is TGCGCCAGCGGAGATGGGGGTAAAGAGACCCAGTACTTC. It yields the protein CASGDGGKETQYF.

There are many counts of this clonotype. The rearrangement joins TRBV27 to TRBJ1-5; TRBD1 matches at 8 bases. This CDR3 has 14 amino acids. Germline loops: CDR1 MNHEY, CDR2 SMNVEV (reference sequence). V shed 2 bases and J 5 bases; nucleotides not matched to a gene: 2. The CDR3 here is CASSLGQGYQPQHF. In nucleotides, the CDR3 is TGTGCCAGCAGTTTAGGACAGGGTTATCAGCCCCAGCATTTT.

The genes are TRBV10-3 and TRBJ2-7, with 7 bases identical to TRBD1. CDR1 ENHRY and CDR2 SYGVKD come from the germline V gene. The CDR3 is 14 residues long. The V and J ends lost 5 bases and 3 bases, in that order; junction bases with no gene match: 7. The CDR3 DNA reads as TGTGCCATCAGTCCCGGACAGGCCAACTACGAGCAGTACTTC. This codes for CAISPGQANYEQYF.

V and J are TRBV27 and TRBJ2-3; D is unresolved. Germline values: CDR1 MNHEY, CDR2 SMNVEV (reference sequence). There are 17 residues in the CDR3. Trimming cost V 1 base and J 3 bases, with 17 bases left between them. CDR3 loop: CASSLLGSSHITDTQYF. Here the CDR3 DNA reads TGTGCCAGCAGTTTATTGGGGTCGTCTCACATTACAGATACGCAGTATTTT.

The chain carries TRBV4-2 and TRBJ2-3; TRBD2 matches at 9 bases. The germline CDR1 and CDR2 sequences are LGHNA and YNFKEQ. This CDR3 is built from 16 residues. The J segment lost 4 bases and the V segment lost 4 bases, leaving 9 bases of the junction unmatched. In DNA form, the CDR3 reads TGTGCCAGCAGCCCCCTGGGCGGGAGGGCCCCAGATACGCAGTATTTT. Translating gives CASSPLGGRAPDTQYF.

This clonotype was detected only a few times. The chain has TRBV19 and TRBJ1-5; 7 bases line up with TRBD1. The junction had 6 bases not matched to a gene; V was cut back by 5 bases and J by 2 bases. The germline gives CDR1 LNHDA, CDR2 SQIVND (reference sequence). CDR3 length equals 15 residues. Written as DNA, the CDR3 is TGTGCCAGTAGTGACCTCGGACAGGGCAATCAGCCCCAGCATTTT. Its translation: CASSDLGQGNQPQHF. Supplemented by reference TRBV19 and TRBJ1-5, the full variable domain reads DGGITQSPKYLFRKEGQNVTLSCEQNLNHDAMYWYRQDPGQGLRLIYYSQIVNDFQKGDIAEGYSVSREKKESFPLTVTSAQKNPTAFYLCASSDLGQGNQPQHFGDGTRLSIL.

This chain links TRBV7-9 with TRBJ2-1; TRBD2 aligns across 11 bases. J lost 7 bases, V lost 5 bases, and 13 bases had no gene match. Germline CDR1 reads SEHNR; CDR2 reads FQNEAQ (reference sequence). The CDR3 consists of 17 residues. CDR3 nucleotides: TGTGCCAGCAGCACCCGACTAGCGGGACTTGGGGCGAATGAGCAGTTCTTC. This translates into CASSTRLAGLGANEQFF.